Detailed here is one T cell receptor (beta chain). This record comes from a study of PD-L1 blockade in urothelial cancer. Generated by immunoSEQ multiplex PCR, the TCRdb table keeps only in-frame clones and is missing some. The sample lists about 48,000 clones; 70% to 90% were seen once. Time point indicated: peripheral blood 6 weeks after treatment start. The source material was PBMCs, sampled around atezolizumab (anti-PD-L1) treatment. The TCR originated in a man between 70 and 80 years old with urothelial cancer.

This chain's CDR3 is CASSLGQGAIMGGAFF. CDR3 sequence (DNA): TGCGCCAGCAGCTTGGGGCAGGGGGCGATTATGGGCGGAGCTTTCTTT. This sequence joins TRBV5-1 and TRBJ1-1; TRBD1 agrees at 8 bases. CDR3 length: 16 residues. CDR1 and CDR2 from the germline V gene are SGHRS and YFSETQ. V lost 0 bases, J lost 10 bases, and 14 bases stayed unmatched.